One sample yielded the 10 T cell receptor beta chains listed below, sequenced in a study of glioma-infiltrating T cells (dated by TCRdb to between 2015 and 2016). The sample was run on an Illumina MiSeq. TCR alpha and beta CDR3 regions were amplified with the iRepertoire nested amplicon-rescue multiplex PCR (arm-PCR) platform from RNA. The public sequencing data were trimmed at Q25 with fastp and processed into clonotypes with MiXCR by TCRdb, which kept only in-frame beta chains. CDR3 protein sequences are deduplicated, and each keeps its most common genes and DNA. The sample includes some 130,000 distinct CDR3 sequences, with under 25% observed a single time. The ten most abundant clones make up roughly a quarter of the sample. What was sequenced was glioma tissue, nonneoplastic brain tissue, or PBMCs (not recorded which). These receptors were collected from a human donor with low-grade glioma or glioblastoma, undergoing nonglioma brain surgery, or in good health (not recorded which).

This chain links TRBV7-2 with TRBJ1-1; D gene ambiguous. Between the trimmed V and J ends, which lost 2 bases and 6 bases, there was a span of 19 bases. From germline, CDR1 is SGHTA and CDR2 FQGNSA. This CDR3 has 16 residues. The CDR3 is CASSLRARTRTSEAFF. The CDR3 DNA sequence: TGTGCCAGCAGCTTAAGGGCTCGGACCCGAACGTCTGAAGCTTTCTTT.

This clonotype was found once. This chain joins TRBV18 and TRBJ2-1; D is possibly TRBD1 (6 bases). The germline V gene has CDR1 KGHSH and CDR2 LQKENI. V was trimmed by 3 bases and J by 6 bases, leaving 9 bases between them. The CDR3 runs 13 residues. The CDR3 protein is CASSPGQGNEQFF. The CDR3 DNA is TGTGCCAGCTCACCGGGACAAGGCAATGAGCAGTTCTTC.

This clonotype has at least ten counts. This rearrangement joins TRBV20-1 to TRBJ1-2, with D unclear. The CDR3 is 13 residues long. Germline CDR1 and CDR2: DFQATT and SNEGSKA (reference sequence). Between the trimmed V and J ends, which lost 0 bases and 7 bases, there was a span of 12 bases. CDR3 in amino acids: CSARDRVAFGYTF. CDR3 nucleotides: TGCAGTGCTAGAGATCGGGTTGCCTTTGGCTACACCTTC.

At least ten counts were recorded for this clonotype. The V gene is TRBV20-1, the J gene TRBJ2-3; unclear D gene. V was clipped by 1 base and J by 6 bases, with 11 bases between them. The CDR3 length is 13 residues. Per the germline V gene, CDR1 is DFQATT and CDR2 is SNEGSKA (reference sequence). CDR3 DNA: TGCAGTGCTAGAGCTGAGGTTACGGATACGCAGTATTTT. Its protein is CSARAEVTDTQYF.

This clonotype was picked up many times. V gene TRBV2 combines with J gene TRBJ1-6; D call uncertain. V was trimmed by 3 bases and J by 6 bases, leaving 6 bases between them. Germline-derived CDR1 and CDR2 are SNHLY and FYNNEI. CDR3 size: 13 residues. Here the CDR3 DNA reads TGTGCCAGCAGTGAGGAGCTTAATTCACCCCTCCACTTT. Translation: CASSEELNSPLHF.

This clonotype turned up a few times. The chain carries TRBV20-1 and TRBJ2-4, with D uncertain. The CDR3 contains 14 residues. From germline, CDR1 is DFQATT and CDR2 SNEGSKA (reference sequence). The DNA of the CDR3 is TGCACCATGGCCGGGCCCGGCTTGACAAACATTCAGTACTTC. The encoded protein is CTMAGPGLTNIQYF.

The chain is built from TRBV5-1 and TRBJ2-4; 13 positions match TRBD2. V shed 4 bases and J 5 bases; nucleotides not matched to a gene: 6. The CDR3 has 16 residues. Per the germline V gene, CDR1 is SGHRS and CDR2 is YFSETQ. CDR3 region: CASSIGLAGAQNIQYF. The CDR3 DNA follows: TGCGCCAGCAGCATCGGACTAGCGGGGGCTCAAAACATTCAGTACTTC. The whole variable domain, filled in from reference TRBV5-1 and TRBJ2-4, reads KAGVTQTPRYLIKTRGQQVTLSCSPISGHRSVSWYQQTPGQGLQFLFEYFSETQRNKGNFPGRFSGRQFSNSRSEMNVSTLELGDSALYLCASSIGLAGAQNIQYFGAGTRLSVL.

This clonotype was observed many times. This chain uses TRBV18 with TRBJ1-5, with unresolved D. Trimming took 3 bases from V and 0 from J, leaving 12 bases between them. In germline, CDR1 is KGHSH, CDR2 LQKENI. This CDR3 comprises 16 residues. For the CDR3, the DNA is TGTGCCAGCTCACCTTCCGGGAGCAATAGCAATCAGCCCCAGCATTTT. It translates to CASSPSGSNSNQPQHF.

The chain recombines TRBV19 with TRBJ1-2; TRBD1 agrees at 8 bases. Trimming at V came to 5 bases and at J to 4 bases, leaving 6 bases not matched to a gene. The CDR3 covers 14 residues. Per germline, CDR1 LNHDA and CDR2 SQIVND (reference sequence). This CDR3 is CASSAQGASYGYTF. The CDR3 DNA sequence: TGTGCCAGTAGTGCCCAGGGGGCGAGCTATGGCTACACCTTC.

This clonotype was counted many times. V is TRBV20-1 and J is TRBJ2-1; D possibly uses TRBD1 or TRBD2 (5 bases each). Germline V gene lookup returns CDR1 DFQATT and CDR2 SNEGSKA (reference sequence). V was clipped by 6 bases and J by 7 bases, with 10 bases between them. This CDR3 contains 11 residues. CDR3 amino acids: CSARWGNEQFF. CDR3 nucleotides: TGCAGTGCCCGATGGGGGAATGAGCAGTTCTTC.